This record concerns one T cell receptor (beta chain) sequence. No cognate antigen has been identified for it. From each donor, an approximately 2.5 ml peripheral blood sample was collected into PAXgene tubes and stored at -80 degrees C. Without T cell sorting, total RNA was isolated from whole blood using the PAXgene blood miRNA kit on an automated QIAcube. Deep TCRalpha and TCRbeta repertoire profiling with unique molecular barcoding was performed on peripheral blood of monozygotic twin pairs concordant or discordant for inflammatory bowel disease. Smoking habits were recorded for all twin pairs, and individuals were classified as current, former or never smokers. From the germline V gene (reference sequence), CDR1 is LGHDT and CDR2 is YNNKEL. The cysteine opens and the phenylalanine closes a CDR3 of 15 amino acids. No DNA was logged. The sample belongs to a study of monozygotic twins with inflammatory bowel disease (dated by TCRdb to the late 2010s). Regarding the study in general: The complete study included some 28 monozygotic twin pairs: 19 IBD-discordant Danish pairs and nine German pairs, of which four were IBD-concordant and five were IBD-discordant. The search for disease-associated traits relied mainly on comparing IBD patients with their genetically identical healthy co-twins within discordant pairs. Each individual had, on average, about 151 000 unique TCRalpha sequences and 181 000 unique TCRbeta sequences available for analysis. General study outcomes and caveats: No single strong signal or clonotype linked to IBD turned up in the results, so the idea that one exists was not supported. IBD patients had lower TCRbeta repertoire diversity, measured by the inverse Simpson index, than their healthy co-twins. Fewer clonotypes were shared with other individuals by IBD patients than by healthy twins, most markedly in patients showing signs of disease activity. Distinction between different T cell subtypes could not be achieved in the analysis. Because patients were on differing immunosuppressive treatments, the repertoires may have picked up extra background noise and inter-individual variability. Repertoire similarity did not differ between concordant and discordant twins, which could be due to limited statistical power.

The library was built by means of 5' RACE. Preparation of each TCR library used approximately 4,000 ng of total RNA. For each sample, cDNA was synthesized in eight separate reactions using SMARTScribe reverse transcriptase. During cDNA synthesis, template switching was used to introduce unique molecular identifiers that contained a 6-nucleotide sample barcode. Amplification of TCRalpha and TCRbeta cDNA involved two nested PCRs of approximately 16 and 9 cycles, and each PCR was followed by bead purification. Before amplification, the cDNA was treated with uracil DNA-glycosylase and purified using the QIAquick PCR purification kit. The second PCR added Illumina TruSeq-compatible adapters along with sample-specific barcodes. TapeStation and Qubit were used to check library quality and concentration, and 5 to 6.5 ng of each library was pooled. Sequencing of the pooled libraries was done on an Illumina HiSeq2500 single-index Rapid Run using custom sequencing primers and 2 x 100 bp reads. The study's processing was this. MiGEC version 1.2.6 was used for UMI-based consensus assembly to correct PCR and sequencing errors. MiXCR version 2.1.1 was used for V(D)J alignment, clonotype assembly and CDR3 extraction. Normalisation of gene usage, clonotype sharing and MAIT/NKT TCR abundance was achieved by analysing the top 1000, 10 000 and 20 000 clonotypes per sample. After downsampling to 27 000 UMIs, diversity was calculated as the inverse Simpson index using the vegan R package. Paired Mann-Whitney U tests were applied to discordant twin pairs, with Benjamini-Hochberg correction for multiple testing. The reads went through TCRdb reprocessing, and each CDR3 protein sequence gets one entry with no DNA. None of the V and J calls come from the authors' own analysis; TCRdb made them. The record for this sample contains 330,000 or so distinct CDR3 sequences. Around 2% of the sample is in the top ten clones.

The TCR comes from a human donor with ulcerative colitis or Crohn's disease, or a healthy co-twin of an affected twin (not recorded which). The sample consisted of blood. Recombination connected TRBV3-1 to TRBJ1-2. The CDR3 loop reads CASSQDNPARYGYTF. The variable domain in full, with residues beyond the CDR3 obtained from the reference TRBV3-1 and TRBJ1-2 genes, is DTAVSQTPKYLVTQMGNDKSIKCEQNLGHDTMYWYKQDSKKFLKIMFSYNNKELIINETVPNRFSPKSPDKAHLNLHINSLELGDSAVYFCASSQDNPARYGYTFGSGTRLTVV.